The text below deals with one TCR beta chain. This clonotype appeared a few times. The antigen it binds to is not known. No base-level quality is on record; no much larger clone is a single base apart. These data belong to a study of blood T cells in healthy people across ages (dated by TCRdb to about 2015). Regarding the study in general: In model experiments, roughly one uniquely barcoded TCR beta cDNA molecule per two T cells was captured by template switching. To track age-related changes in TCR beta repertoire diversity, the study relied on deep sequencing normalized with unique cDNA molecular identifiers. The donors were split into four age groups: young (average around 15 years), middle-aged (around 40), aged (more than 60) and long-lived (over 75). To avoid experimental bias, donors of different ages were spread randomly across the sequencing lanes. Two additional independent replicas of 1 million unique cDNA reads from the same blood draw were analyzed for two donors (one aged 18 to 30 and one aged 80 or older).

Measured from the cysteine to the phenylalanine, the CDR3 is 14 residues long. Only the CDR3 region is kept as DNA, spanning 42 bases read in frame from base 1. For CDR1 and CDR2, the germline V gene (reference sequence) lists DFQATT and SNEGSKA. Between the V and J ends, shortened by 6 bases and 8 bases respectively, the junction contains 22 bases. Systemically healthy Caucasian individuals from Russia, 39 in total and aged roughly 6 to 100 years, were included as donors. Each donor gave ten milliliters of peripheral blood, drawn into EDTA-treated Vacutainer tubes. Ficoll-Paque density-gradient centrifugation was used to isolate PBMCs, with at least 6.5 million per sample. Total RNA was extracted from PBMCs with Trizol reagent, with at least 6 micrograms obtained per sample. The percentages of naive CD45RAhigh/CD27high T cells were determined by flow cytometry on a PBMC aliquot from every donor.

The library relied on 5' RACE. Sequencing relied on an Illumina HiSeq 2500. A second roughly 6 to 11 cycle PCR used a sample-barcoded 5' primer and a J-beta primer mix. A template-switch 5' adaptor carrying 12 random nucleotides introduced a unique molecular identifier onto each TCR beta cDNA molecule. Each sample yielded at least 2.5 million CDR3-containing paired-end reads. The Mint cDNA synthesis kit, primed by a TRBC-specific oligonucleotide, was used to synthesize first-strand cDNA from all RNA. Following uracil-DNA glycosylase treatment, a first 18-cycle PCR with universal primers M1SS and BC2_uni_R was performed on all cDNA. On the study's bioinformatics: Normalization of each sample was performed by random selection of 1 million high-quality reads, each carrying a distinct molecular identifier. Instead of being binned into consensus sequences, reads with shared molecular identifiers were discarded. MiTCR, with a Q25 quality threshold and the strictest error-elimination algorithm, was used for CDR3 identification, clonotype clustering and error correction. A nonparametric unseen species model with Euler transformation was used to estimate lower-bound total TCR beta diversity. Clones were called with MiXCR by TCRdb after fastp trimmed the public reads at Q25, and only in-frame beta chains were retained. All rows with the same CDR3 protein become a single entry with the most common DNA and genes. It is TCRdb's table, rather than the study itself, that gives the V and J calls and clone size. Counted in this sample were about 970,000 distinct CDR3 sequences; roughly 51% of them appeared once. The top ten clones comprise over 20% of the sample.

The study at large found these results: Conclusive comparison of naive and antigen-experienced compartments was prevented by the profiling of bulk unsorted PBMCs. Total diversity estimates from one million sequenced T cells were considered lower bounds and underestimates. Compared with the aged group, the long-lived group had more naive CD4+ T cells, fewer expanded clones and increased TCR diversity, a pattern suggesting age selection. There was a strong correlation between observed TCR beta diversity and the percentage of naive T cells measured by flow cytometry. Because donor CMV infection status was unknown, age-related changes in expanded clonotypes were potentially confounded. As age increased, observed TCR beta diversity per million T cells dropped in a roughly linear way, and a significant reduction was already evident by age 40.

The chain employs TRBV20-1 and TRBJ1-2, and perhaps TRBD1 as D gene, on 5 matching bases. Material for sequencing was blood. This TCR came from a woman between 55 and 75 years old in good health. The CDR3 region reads CSALIPRQSVGYTF. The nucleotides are TGCAGTGCCCTCATACCCAGACAGTCGGTCGGCTACACCTTC.